This T cell receptor (beta chain) was profiled in a study of vaccination and CD4 T cells after COVID-19. Study-level background: The convalescents comprised six males and four females, two of them Hispanic.

Details on this clonotype: The antigen is unknown.

Described treatment: approximately 11-day PBMC culture with coronavirus spike peptide pools or control peptides (ViraFEST assay). Once obtained from cultured CD4+ T cells, the DNA was sequenced using the Oncomine TCR Beta short-read assay. TCRdb re-called the PCR reads through MiXCR, storing one row per CDR3 protein. The table has about 11,000 distinct CDR3 sequences, 32% seen once. The TCR comes from a human donor who had recovered from COVID-19. This sample comprised CD4+ T cells from blood, cultured in vitro, obtained after SARS-CoV-2 vaccination.

The CDR3 nucleotides are TGTGCCTGGAGGGCCCGAGCGGACTTCACAGATACGCAGTATTTT. This gives the protein CAWRARADFTDTQYF. This chain connects TRBV30 to TRBJ2-3, with D possibly TRBD2 on 5 matching bases. Trimming left V 3 bases short and J 2 bases short, with 15 bases between. Germline CDR1 is GTSNPN and CDR2 is SVGIG (reference sequence). CDR3 length equals 15 residues.